This is a list of T cell receptor beta chains from one sample in a study of shared clonotypes between healthy human individuals. The data were produced by immunoSEQ multiplex PCR, yet TCRdb's version contains in-frame clones alone and is incomplete. The sample contains 1.5 million to 2.5 million clones, 85% to 95% of which appear only once. Sequencing used naive CD8+ T cells sorted from blood. These receptors all stem from a man younger than 35 in good health. Both conserved end residues are part of each CDR3. The D gene is left open where the match is weak. Only part of the rows carry a size: once, few, many, or a class if the clone is expanded.

clone_size,cdr3_length,v_call,d_call,j_call,cdr3_aa,cdr3_nt
-,15,TRBV27,TRBD2,TRBJ2-1,CASIPPSGRDNEQFF,TGTGCCAGCATTCCCCCTAGCGGGAGGGACAATGAGCAGTTCTTC
once,15,TRBV2,-,TRBJ2-3,CASSEAQGQRHTQYF,TGTGCCAGCAGTGAAGCGCAAGGGCAACGGCATACGCAGTATTTT
once,13,TRBV5-4,-,TRBJ2-3,CASSSDSPDTQYF,TGTGCCAGCAGCTCAGACAGCCCCGATACGCAGTATTTT
-,13,TRBV5-1,TRBD2,TRBJ2-7,CASSLERGYEQYF,TGCGCCAGCAGCTTGGAGCGGGGCTACGAGCAGTACTTC
-,15,TRBV6-5,TRBD1,TRBJ1-5,CASSFTGGEGQPQHF,TGTGCCAGCAGCTTCACAGGGGGCGAGGGTCAGCCCCAGCATTTT
-,12,TRBV5-4,-,TRBJ1-1,CASSPPDTEAFF,TGTGCCAGCAGCCCTCCCGATACTGAAGCTTTCTTT
once,19,TRBV6-1,TRBD1,TRBJ1-5,CASSESGQGGFVGNQPQHF,TGTGCCAGCAGTGAAAGCGGACAGGGAGGATTCGTTGGCAATCAGCCCCAGCATTTT
-,17,TRBV11-2,TRBD2,TRBJ2-3,CASSSYAGREGADTQYF,TGTGCCAGCAGCTCATACGCAGGGCGGGAGGGGGCAGATACGCAGTATTTT
-,13,TRBV4-3,-,TRBJ2-7,CASSQDRTYEQYF,TGCGCCAGCAGCCAAGATAGAACCTACGAGCAGTACTTC
-,14,TRBV11-2,TRBD1,TRBJ2-4,CASSLGTGQNIQYF,TGTGCCAGCAGCTTGGGGACAGGGCAAAACATTCAGTACTTC
once,16,TRBV13,TRBD2,TRBJ2-5,CASSLGTSGFQETQYF,TGTGCCAGCAGCTTAGGGACTAGCGGGTTCCAAGAGACCCAGTACTTC
-,16,TRBV27,-,TRBJ1-2,CASSLSYGVSEDGYTF,TGTGCCAGCAGTTTAAGTTATGGGGTCTCTGAGGATGGCTACACCTTC
-,13,TRBV6-5,-,TRBJ2-7,CASSLDGGYEQYF,TGTGCCAGCAGTCTGGACGGAGGCTACGAGCAGTACTTC
-,15,TRBV7-9,TRBD1,TRBJ2-3,CASTTRGQGIDTQYF,TGTGCCAGTACTACGAGGGGACAGGGGATAGATACGCAGTATTTT
-,16,TRBV7-2,TRBD1,TRBJ2-7,CASSLDTGTGTYEQYF,TGTGCCAGCAGCTTAGACACCGGGACAGGGACCTACGAGCAGTACTTC
-,13,TRBV13,TRBD2,TRBJ2-7,CASSNRGVAEQYF,TGTGCCAGCAGCAACCGGGGGGTGGCTGAGCAGTACTTC
-,14,TRBV6-5,-,TRBJ2-7,CASSYGVSGYEQYF,TGTGCCAGCAGTTACGGAGTTAGCGGTTACGAGCAGTACTTC
-,14,TRBV5-6,-,TRBJ1-4,CASSFDAEGEKLFF,TGTGCCAGCAGCTTCGACGCGGAAGGGGAAAAACTGTTTTTT
-,16,TRBV5-1,TRBD1,TRBJ2-7,CASSLEAWQGVNEQYF,TGCGCCAGCAGCTTGGAGGCTTGGCAGGGGGTCAACGAGCAGTACTTC
-,15,TRBV27,-,TRBJ2-7,CASSLGLNVGDEQYF,TGTGCCAGCAGTTTAGGTCTCAACGTGGGCGACGAGCAGTACTTC
-,15,TRBV4-1,-,TRBJ2-7,CASSQVRGAGYEQYF,TGCGCCAGCAGCCAAGTCCGGGGGGCCGGTTACGAGCAGTACTTC
-,12,TRBV5-5,-,TRBJ2-7,CASSLLGDEQYF,TGTGCCAGCAGCTTGTTAGGGGACGAGCAGTACTTC
-,14,TRBV7-9,TRBD1,TRBJ2-1,CASSLGQGNNEQFF,TGTGCCAGCAGCTTGGGACAGGGGAATAATGAGCAGTTCTTC
-,13,TRBV30,-,TRBJ1-1,CAWSVTDYTEAFF,TGTGCCTGGAGTGTGACAGATTACACTGAAGCTTTCTTT
-,16,TRBV10-2,TRBD2,TRBJ2-2,CASSETAGPNTGELFF,TGCGCCAGCAGTGAAACAGCGGGGCCGAACACCGGGGAGCTGTTTTTT
-,12,TRBV30,-,TRBJ2-3,CAWDLDTDTQYF,TGTGCCTGGGACCTAGATACAGATACGCAGTATTTT
-,12,TRBV27,-,TRBJ2-7,CASKGLSYEQYF,TGTGCCAGCAAGGGCCTCTCCTACGAGCAGTACTTC
-,15,TRBV10-1,-,TRBJ1-1,CASSESTPGNTEAFF,TGCGCCAGCAGTGAGTCTACGCCTGGGAACACTGAAGCTTTCTTT
-,12,TRBV5-4,-,TRBJ2-1,CASSVGDDEQFF,TGTGCCAGCAGCGTTGGAGATGATGAGCAGTTCTTC